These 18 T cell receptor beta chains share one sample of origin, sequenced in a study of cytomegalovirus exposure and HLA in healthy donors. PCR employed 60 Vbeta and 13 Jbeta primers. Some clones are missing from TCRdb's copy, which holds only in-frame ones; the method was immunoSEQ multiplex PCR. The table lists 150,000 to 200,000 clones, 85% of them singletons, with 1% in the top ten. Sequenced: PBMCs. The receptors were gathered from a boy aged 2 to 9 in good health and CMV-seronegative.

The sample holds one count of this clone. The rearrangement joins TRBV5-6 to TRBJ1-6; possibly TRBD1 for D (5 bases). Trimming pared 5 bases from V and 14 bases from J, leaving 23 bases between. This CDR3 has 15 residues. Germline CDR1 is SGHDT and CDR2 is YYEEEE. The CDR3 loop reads CASSRRQGGIGALHF. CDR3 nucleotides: TGTGCCAGCAGTAGGCGCCAGGGAGGAATTGGGGCCCTCCACTTT.

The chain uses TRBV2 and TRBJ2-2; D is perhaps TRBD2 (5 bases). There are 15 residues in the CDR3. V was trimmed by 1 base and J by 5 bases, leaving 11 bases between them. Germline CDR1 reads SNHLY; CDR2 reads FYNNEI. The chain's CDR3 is CASSEVILVTGELFF. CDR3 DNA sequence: TGTGCCAGCAGTGAAGTGATACTAGTGACCGGGGAGCTGTTTTTT.

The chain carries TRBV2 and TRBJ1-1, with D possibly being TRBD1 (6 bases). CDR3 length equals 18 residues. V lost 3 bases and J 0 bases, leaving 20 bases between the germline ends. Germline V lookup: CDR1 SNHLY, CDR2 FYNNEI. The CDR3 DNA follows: TGTGCCAGCAGTGAGAGGCCTCCCCCGGGACACTTGAACACTGAAGCTTTCTTT. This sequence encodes CASSERPPPGHLNTEAFF.

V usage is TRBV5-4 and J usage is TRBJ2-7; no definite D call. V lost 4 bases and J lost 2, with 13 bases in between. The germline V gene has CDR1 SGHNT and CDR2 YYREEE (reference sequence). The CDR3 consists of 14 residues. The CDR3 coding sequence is TGTGCCAGCAGCGGTAGTGGGCCACCCTACGAGCAGTACTTC. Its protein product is CASSGSGPPYEQYF.

The CDR3 loop reads CASSPTGLDEKLFF. CDR3 in DNA: TGTGCCAGCTCACCAACCGGGTTGGATGAAAAACTGTTTTTT. This chain connects TRBV18 to TRBJ1-4; D unclear. Looked up from germline, CDR1 is KGHSH and CDR2 is LQKENI. The CDR3 totals 14 residues. Trimming shortened V by 2 bases and J by 6 bases, and 10 bases separated the two germline ends.

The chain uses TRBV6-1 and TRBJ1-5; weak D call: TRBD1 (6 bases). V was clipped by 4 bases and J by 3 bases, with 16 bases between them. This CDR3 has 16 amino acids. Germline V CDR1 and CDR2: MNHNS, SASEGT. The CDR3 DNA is TGTGCCAGCAGTGTTACAGGGCCAGAGAACAATCAGCCCCAGCATTTT. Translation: CASSVTGPENNQPQHF.

CDR3 nucleotide sequence: TGTGCCAGCAGCCCCGGGACTACTAATGAGCAGTTCTTC. Protein sequence: CASSPGTTNEQFF. The rearrangement uses TRBV27 and TRBJ2-1; 7 bases line up with TRBD2. Germline CDR1 MNHEY, CDR2 SMNVEV (reference sequence). CDR3 length: 13 amino acids. J gave up 7 bases and V 6 bases, and 6 bases lay outside the gene matches.

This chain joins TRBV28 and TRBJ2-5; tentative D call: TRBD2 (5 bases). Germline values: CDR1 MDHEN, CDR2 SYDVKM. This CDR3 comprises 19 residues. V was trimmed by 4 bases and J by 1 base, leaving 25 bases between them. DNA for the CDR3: TGTGCCAGCAGTTCTACTAAGAACGTGGACGGACTTTTCCAAGAGACCCAGTACTTC. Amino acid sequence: CASSSTKNVDGLFQETQYF.

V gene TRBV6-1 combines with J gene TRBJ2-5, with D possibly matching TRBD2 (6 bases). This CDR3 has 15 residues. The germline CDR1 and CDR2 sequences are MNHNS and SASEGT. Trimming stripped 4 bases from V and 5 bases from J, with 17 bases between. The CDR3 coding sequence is TGTGCCAGCAGTGCGGACCGACTAGGTACGGAGACCCAGTACTTC. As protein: CASSADRLGTETQYF.

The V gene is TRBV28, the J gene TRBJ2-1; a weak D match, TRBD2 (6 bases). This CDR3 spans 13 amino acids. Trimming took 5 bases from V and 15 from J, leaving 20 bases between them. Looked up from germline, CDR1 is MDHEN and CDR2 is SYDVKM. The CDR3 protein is CASSETRLGVPFF. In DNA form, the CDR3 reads TGTGCCAGCAGTGAGACAAGACTAGGAGTGCCGTTCTTC.

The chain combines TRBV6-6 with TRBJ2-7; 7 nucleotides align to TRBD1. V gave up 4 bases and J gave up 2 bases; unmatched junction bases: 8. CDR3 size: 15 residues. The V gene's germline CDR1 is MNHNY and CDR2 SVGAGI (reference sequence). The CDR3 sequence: CASSSTGPSTYEQYF. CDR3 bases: TGTGCCAGCAGTTCGACAGGGCCTTCTACCTACGAGCAGTACTTC.

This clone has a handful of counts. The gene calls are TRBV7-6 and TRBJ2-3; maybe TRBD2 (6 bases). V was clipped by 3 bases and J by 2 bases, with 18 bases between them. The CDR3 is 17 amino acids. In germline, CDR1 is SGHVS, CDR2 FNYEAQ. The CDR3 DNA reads TGTGCCAGCAGCTTTAGCGTCGGGAGACCAATCACAGATACGCAGTATTTT. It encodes CASSFSVGRPITDTQYF.

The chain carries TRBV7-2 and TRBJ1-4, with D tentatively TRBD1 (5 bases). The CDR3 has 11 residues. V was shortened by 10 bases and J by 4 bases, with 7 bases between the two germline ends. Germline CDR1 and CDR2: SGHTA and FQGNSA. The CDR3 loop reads CATGFNEKLFF. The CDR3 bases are TGTGCCACAGGGTTTAATGAAAAACTGTTTTTT.

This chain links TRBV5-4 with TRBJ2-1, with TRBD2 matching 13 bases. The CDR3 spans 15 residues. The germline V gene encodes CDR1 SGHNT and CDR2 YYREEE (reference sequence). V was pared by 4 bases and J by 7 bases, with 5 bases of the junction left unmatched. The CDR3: CASSLRTSGSNEQFF. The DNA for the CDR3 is TGTGCCAGCAGCCTAAGGACTAGCGGGAGTAATGAGCAGTTCTTC.

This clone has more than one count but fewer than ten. In nucleotides, the CDR3 is TGTGCCAGCAGTACAGGGGGGACGGAGCAGTTCTTC. It encodes CASSTGGTEQFF. The J gene is TRBJ2-1, the V gene TRBV6-5, with 8 bases that match TRBD1. The germline V gene encodes CDR1 MNHEY and CDR2 SVGAGI. CDR3 length: 12 residues. Trimming cost V 5 bases and J 10 bases; bases outside gene matches: 4.

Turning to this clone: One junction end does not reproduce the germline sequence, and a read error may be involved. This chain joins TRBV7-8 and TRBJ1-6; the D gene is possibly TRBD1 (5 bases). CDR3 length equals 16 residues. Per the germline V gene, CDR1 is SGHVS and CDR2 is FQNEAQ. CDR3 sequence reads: CAGSLRGSSYNSPLHF. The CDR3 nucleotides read TGTGCCGGCAGCTTAAGGGGTAGCTCCTATAATTCACCCCTCCACTTT. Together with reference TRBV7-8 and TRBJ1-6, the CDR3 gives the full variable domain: GAGVSQSPRYKVAKRGQDVALRCDPISGHVSLFWYQQALGQGPEFLTYFQNEAQLDKSGLPSDRFFAERPEGSVSTLKIQRTQQEDSAVYLCAGSLRGSSYNSPLHFGNGTRLTVT.

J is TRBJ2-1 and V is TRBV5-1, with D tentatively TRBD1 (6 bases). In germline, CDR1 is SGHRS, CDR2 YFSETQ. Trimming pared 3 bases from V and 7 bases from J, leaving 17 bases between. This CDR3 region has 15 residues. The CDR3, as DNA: TGCGCCAGCAGCTCCTCAGGGGCACCTTATAATGAGCAGTTCTTC. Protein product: CASSSSGAPYNEQFF.

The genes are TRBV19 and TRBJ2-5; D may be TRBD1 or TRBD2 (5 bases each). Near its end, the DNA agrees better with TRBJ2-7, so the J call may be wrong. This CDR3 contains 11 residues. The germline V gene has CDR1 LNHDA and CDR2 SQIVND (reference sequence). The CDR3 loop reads CASRRGGEQYF. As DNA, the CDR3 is TGTGCCAGTAGACGTGGGGGCGAGCAGTACTTC.